These T cell receptor beta chains were read from a single sample in a study of cytomegalovirus exposure and HLA in healthy donors. Sequencing used immunoSEQ multiplex PCR; TCRdb keeps in-frame clones, though not all of them. Seen here are some 150,000 clones, about 83% observed once, and the top ten hold about 0.93%. The specimen was PBMCs. The receptors come from a woman in her thirties in good health and CMV-seronegative. Both conserved end residues are part of each CDR3. The D gene is left open where the match is weak. Clone size is not always given. Where it is, it says once, few, many or a class for expanded clones.

>TRBJ1-2|.|TRBV27|.
CASSPWTGKDYGYTF
TGTGCCAGCAGTCCGTGGACGGGGAAGGACTATGGCTACACCTTC
>TRBJ1-6|TRBD1|TRBV11-2|.
CASSLDARGLYPPLHF
TGTGCCAGCAGCTTAGATGCCAGGGGGTTATATCCACCCCTCCACTTT
>TRBJ2-4|TRBD1|TRBV7-2|.
CASSLEGASAKNIQYF
TGTGCCAGCAGCTTAGAGGGGGCGTCAGCCAAAAACATTCAGTACTTC
>TRBJ2-5|TRBD2|TRBV5-1|.
CASSLHGGGAQETQYF
TGCGCCAGCAGCTTGCATGGCGGGGGGGCCCAAGAGACCCAGTACTTC
>TRBJ2-7|TRBD2|TRBV19|.
CASSSRTSGTSYEQYF
TGTGCCAGTAGTTCCAGGACTAGCGGTACTTCCTACGAGCAGTACTTC
>TRBJ2-3|TRBD1|TRBV2|.
CASSRDRGSTDTQYF
TGTGCCAGCAGTAGGGACAGGGGTAGCACAGATACGCAGTATTTT
>TRBJ1-4|.|TRBV14|.
CASSSLTGYNEKLFF
TGTGCCAGCAGCTCATTGACAGGTTATAATGAAAAACTGTTTTTT
>TRBJ2-5|TRBD2|TRBV14|once
CASSPRPASGASLYQETQYF
TGTGCCAGCAGCCCCAGGCCGGCTAGCGGGGCCAGCTTGTACCAAGAGACCCAGTACTTC
>TRBJ2-1|.|TRBV4-3|.
CAKLKDFNYNEQFF
TGCGCCAAACTGAAAGACTTCAACTACAATGAGCAGTTCTTC
>TRBJ2-1|TRBD2|TRBV25-1|.
CASQHGLAGGPFYNEQFF
TGTGCCAGCCAGCATGGACTAGCGGGGGGGCCGTTCTACAATGAGCAGTTCTTC
>TRBJ1-2|.|TRBV6-6|.
CASSPTAGYGYTF
TGTGCCAGCAGTCCTACAGCGGGATATGGCTACACCTTC
>TRBJ2-5|.|TRBV2|.
CASASLAGAPGTQYF
TGTGCCAGCGCCTCGCTGGCGGGGGCCCCGGGGACCCAGTACTTC